A selection of T cell receptor beta chains follows, all from one sample in a study of T cell responses to AZD1222 COVID-19 vaccine. Generated by immunoSEQ multiplex PCR, the TCRdb table keeps only in-frame clones and is missing some. This sample carries around 150,000 clones, around 90% of them seen once, and the ten largest clones take less than 3.5%. The sequenced sample was peripheral blood, obtained 28 days after the second AZD1222 dose. The receptors here all came from an adult who received the AZD1222 COVID-19 vaccine. Each CDR3 is given with its conserved first and last residue. A D gene is named only where the DNA matches it firmly. For some rows the clone size is stated as once, few or many, or as a class when expanded; others skip it.

>TRBV27|NA|TRBD1|TRBJ2-3
TGTGCCAGCAGTTTTCTCACCCTAGGGGGCTCTAGCACAGATACGCAGTATTTT
CASSFLTLGGSSTDTQYF
>TRBV5-6|NA|NA|TRBJ1-1
TGTGCCAGCAGCTTGATGCAGGGCACTGAAGCTTTCTTT
CASSLMQGTEAFF
>TRBV27|NA|TRBD2|TRBJ2-2
TGTGCCAGCCGGGGGTTTGGGCTAGCGGGAGGGAGGGCAGACACCGGGGAGCTGTTTTTT
CASRGFGLAGGRADTGELFF
>TRBV6-2/TRBV6-3|NA|NA|TRBJ1-6
TGTGCCAGCAGTTTGTCACGGGATTCACCCCTCCACTTT
CASSLSRDSPLHF
>TRBV7-9|NA|NA|TRBJ1-1
TGTGCCAGCAGCTTAGGTCAGACCGGTGAAGCTTTCTTT
CASSLGQTGEAFF
>TRBV7-9|NA|TRBD1|TRBJ1-6
TGTGCCAGCAGTGGCGGGACAGATAATTCACCCCTCCACTTT
CASSGGTDNSPLHF
>TRBV7-9|NA|NA|TRBJ1-4
TGTGCCAGCAGCTTAGGTCCTTCTAGGGGAGAAGAGGAAAAACTGTTTTTT
CASSLGPSRGEEEKLFF
>TRBV11-2|NA|TRBD2|TRBJ2-3
TGTGCCAGCAGCTTGTTTGCTAGCGGGACGTCGGATACGCAGTATTTT
CASSLFASGTSDTQYF
>TRBV29-1|NA|NA|TRBJ2-3
TGCAGCGTTGACGGTAGCAGCACAGATACGCAGTATTTT
CSVDGSSTDTQYF
>TRBV2|once|TRBD1|TRBJ1-2
TGTGCCAGCAGGCCGGGACAGGCAATCTATGGCTACACCTTC
CASRPGQAIYGYTF
>TRBV27|NA|TRBD1|TRBJ2-1
TGTGCCAGCAGTCCGGGACAGCTCACCAATGAGCAGTTCTTC
CASSPGQLTNEQFF
>TRBV12-3/TRBV12-4|NA|NA|TRBJ1-5
TGTGCCAGCAGCACACATAGCAATCAGCCCCAGCATTTT
CASSTHSNQPQHF
>TRBV29-1|NA|NA|TRBJ1-2
TGCAGCGTTTCGTTAGCTAACTATGGCTACACCTTC
CSVSLANYGYTF
>TRBV4-1|NA|NA|TRBJ2-1
TGCGCCAGCAGCCAGGGCACCAACCCGACCTACAATGAGCAGTTCTTC
CASSQGTNPTYNEQFF
>TRBV27|NA|NA|TRBJ1-1
TGTGCCAGCAGTCCCCGGGGGGGCCGAATTATGAACACTGAAGCTTTCTTT
CASSPRGGRIMNTEAFF
>TRBV12-3/TRBV12-4|NA|NA|TRBJ1-1
TGTGCCAGCAGTTTATTCCTGAACACTGAAGCTTTCTTT
CASSLFLNTEAFF
>TRBV6-1|NA|NA|TRBJ1-5
TGTGCCAGCAGTGAGGGTGGACGGATCAATCAGCCCCAGCATTTT
CASSEGGRINQPQHF
>TRBV6-5|NA|TRBD2|TRBJ2-7
TGTGCCAGCAAGCTAGCGGGAGGGCCTCCCGGTGTGCAGTACTTC
CASKLAGGPPGVQYF
>TRBV6-1|once|NA|TRBJ2-3
TGTGCCAGCAGTGAAAGTCGGAGGGGAACAGATACGCAGTATTTT
CASSESRRGTDTQYF
>TRBV29-1|NA|TRBD1|TRBJ2-7
TGCAGCGCAGGGGACAGGGGGCTCCCCTACGAGCAGTACTTC
CSAGDRGLPYEQYF
>TRBV30|NA|TRBD1|TRBJ2-1
TGTGCCTGGAGTAGGGGGCGCGGGTACAATGAGCAGTTCTTC
CAWSRGRGYNEQFF
>TRBV5-1|NA|TRBD2|TRBJ2-3
TGCGCCAGCCGAATATCTAGCGGGAGAGCAGATACGCAGTATTTT
CASRISSGRADTQYF
>TRBV2|NA|NA|TRBJ1-2
TGTGCCAGCAGTTCCGACGGAAACTATGGCTACACCTTC
CASSSDGNYGYTF
>TRBV5-1|NA|TRBD1|TRBJ2-1
TGCGCCAGCAGCCCCCGGGACAGGTCCTACAATGAGCAGTTCTTC
CASSPRDRSYNEQFF
>TRBV20-1|NA|NA|TRBJ2-1
TGCAGTGCTAGTTCGGACCCGTCGGGGGAGCAGTTCTTC
CSASSDPSGEQFF
>TRBV29-1|NA|NA|TRBJ2-5
TGCAGCGTTGATCCAGCCCGACAGCAAGAGACCCAGTACTTC
CSVDPARQQETQYF
>TRBV5-1|NA|NA|TRBJ2-3
TGCGCCAGCAGTGACACTAGCACAGATACGCAGTATTTT
CASSDTSTDTQYF
>TRBV29-1|NA|TRBD2|TRBJ2-7
TGCAGCGTTGAAGAAGGGACTAGCGGGGGAAAGACGTACTTC
CSVEEGTSGGKTYF
>TRBV7-9|NA|NA|TRBJ1-1
TGTGCCAGCAGCCCGCCGGACAAGGTGGCCATGAACACTGAAGCTTTCTTT
CASSPPDKVAMNTEAFF
>TRBV5-4|NA|TRBD2|TRBJ2-1
TGTGCCAGCAGCTTGGGATCACTAGGCCCTAGCGGAAACAATGAGCAGTTCTTC
CASSLGSLGPSGNNEQFF
>TRBV6-1|NA|NA|TRBJ1-6
TGTGCCAGCAGTGAGAGGCCTGGGAATTCACCCCTCCACTTT
CASSERPGNSPLHF
>TRBV6-6|once|NA|TRBJ1-6
TGTGCCAGCAGGAAGCGGGACAATAATTCACCCCTCCACTTT
CASRKRDNNSPLHF
>TRBV6-5|NA|NA|TRBJ1-2
TGTGCCAGCAGCCACCGGACAGAGGGCTATGGCTACACCTTC
CASSHRTEGYGYTF
>TRBV24-1|NA|NA|TRBJ1-1
TGTGCCACCAGTGGAGGGGCCGCGAACACTGAAGCTTTCTTT
CATSGGAANTEAFF
>TRBV12-3/TRBV12-4|few|NA|TRBJ2-5
TGTGCCAGCAGTCAAGAAGTGGGGACCCAGTACTTC
CASSQEVGTQYF
>TRBV5-6|NA|TRBD1|TRBJ2-1
TGTGCCAGCAGCCGGGGGACAGGGAGGAATGAGCAGTTCTTC
CASSRGTGRNEQFF
>TRBV7-9|NA|TRBD2|TRBJ2-5
TGTGCCAGCAGCCGCAATAGCGGGATCCCGGAGACCCAGTACTTC
CASSRNSGIPETQYF
>TRBV15|NA|NA|TRBJ1-6
TGTGCCACCAGCATTAAAAAGAGCTCCTATAATTCACCCCTCCACTTT
CATSIKKSSYNSPLHF
>TRBV6-5|NA|TRBD1|TRBJ2-7
TGTGCCAGCAGTCTCACTCGGGACAGTACCTACGAGCAGTACTTC
CASSLTRDSTYEQYF
>TRBV27|NA|NA|TRBJ2-7
TGTGCCAGCAGTTTAGGGCTGTCTTTCTACGAGCAGTACTTC
CASSLGLSFYEQYF
>TRBV7-2|NA|NA|TRBJ2-7
TGTGCCAGCAGCTTTCCCCCCCCCTCAGGTGTCGAGCAGTACTTC
CASSFPPPSGVEQYF
>TRBV5-4|NA|NA|TRBJ2-1
TGTGCCAGCAGCTTGTTCCAGGTGGGAGGCAATGAGCAGTTCTTC
CASSLFQVGGNEQFF
>TRBV19|NA|NA|TRBJ1-2
TGTGCCAGTACAGGGTCTCGGAGGACGAGTTATGGCTACACCTTC
CASTGSRRTSYGYTF
>TRBV7-9|NA|TRBD1|TRBJ1-1
TGTGCCAGCAGCCCCCTGACAGGGGATCGTATCACTGAAGCTTTCTTT
CASSPLTGDRITEAFF
>TRBV18|NA|TRBD1|TRBJ2-7
TGTGCCAGCTCACCCAGGGGGATCGACGAGCAGTACTTC
CASSPRGIDEQYF
>TRBV6-5|NA|TRBD1|TRBJ2-7
TGTGCCAGCAGCGGACAGGGGGCGTACTACGAGCAGTACTTC
CASSGQGAYYEQYF
>TRBV5-6|NA|TRBD1|TRBJ1-1
TGTGCCAGCAGCCTAGGGACAGGGAAAGCTTTCTTT
CASSLGTGKAFF
>TRBV7-9|NA|NA|TRBJ1-3
TGTGCCAGCAGCTTAAGCTCTGGAAACACCATATATTTT
CASSLSSGNTIYF
>TRBV5-4|NA|NA|TRBJ2-3
TGTGCCAGCGTCAGTTTATTCGACCGACGACAGGACAGCACAGATACGCAGTATTTT
CASVSLFDRRQDSTDTQYF
>TRBV5-4|NA|NA|TRBJ1-2
TGTGCCAGCAGCCCGACAGAAAACTATGGCTACACCTTC
CASSPTENYGYTF
>TRBV9|NA|TRBD2|TRBJ2-3
TGTGCCAGCAGCGCTGGGGGGGGTGGAGATACGCAGTATTTT
CASSAGGGGDTQYF
>TRBV7-2|NA|NA|TRBJ2-7
TGTGCCAGCAGCTTTCGTACGGGAGAGCGCTACGAGCAGTACTTC
CASSFRTGERYEQYF
>TRBV3-1/TRBV3-2|NA|NA|TRBJ1-1
TGTGCCAGCAGCCCCGGTATGGGAAACACTGAAGCTTTCTTT
CASSPGMGNTEAFF
>TRBV2|NA|TRBD2|TRBJ2-3
TGTGCCAGCACGGCGGGAGGGCCTGCACCGCAGTATTTT
CASTAGGPAPQYF
>TRBV12-3/TRBV12-4|NA|NA|TRBJ1-3
TGTGCCAGCAGTTCTGACTCTGGAAACACCATATATTTT
CASSSDSGNTIYF
>TRBV19|NA|NA|TRBJ1-5
TGTGCCAGTAGTATAGAGCAAGGAATTAATCAGCCCCAGCATTTT
CASSIEQGINQPQHF
>TRBV24-1|NA|NA|TRBJ2-1
TGTGCCACCAGTGCGTGGGGGAGCTCCTACAATGAGCAGTTCTTC
CATSAWGSSYNEQFF